The TCR beta chain described here comes from a study of Graves' ophthalmopathy and Graves' hyperthyroidism. At the level of the study: Stable hyperthyroidism meant no progression to ophthalmopathy within 18 months of follow-up.

The table lists this clonotype with many counts. Its antigen is still unknown. General study points: Blood also held most thyroid clonotypes expanded above 0.001 frequency.

CDR3 length: 14 amino acids. Trimming pared 3 bases from V and 2 bases from J, leaving 14 bases between. Germline CDR1 DFQATT, CDR2 SNEGSKA (reference sequence). Amplification targeted the TCR beta CDR3 regions, with RNA transcripts as the source material. Following a first-round RT-PCR that used HTBI primers, a second-round multiplex PCR was carried out. TCRdb used MiXCR to reprocess the multiplex PCR reads, holding one entry per CDR3 protein. The table lists 900,000 to 1,200,000 distinct CDR3 sequences, 35% to 40% of them singletons. This chain connects TRBV20-1 to TRBJ2-7; a weak D match, TRBD1 (5 bases). Sequencing was performed on peripheral blood or thyroid tissue (not recorded which). This TCR was recovered from an adult man with Graves' hyperthyroidism. The CDR3 loop is CSARRQGLPYEQYF. CDR3 in DNA: TGCAGTGCTAGGAGGCAGGGTTTACCCTACGAGCAGTACTTC.